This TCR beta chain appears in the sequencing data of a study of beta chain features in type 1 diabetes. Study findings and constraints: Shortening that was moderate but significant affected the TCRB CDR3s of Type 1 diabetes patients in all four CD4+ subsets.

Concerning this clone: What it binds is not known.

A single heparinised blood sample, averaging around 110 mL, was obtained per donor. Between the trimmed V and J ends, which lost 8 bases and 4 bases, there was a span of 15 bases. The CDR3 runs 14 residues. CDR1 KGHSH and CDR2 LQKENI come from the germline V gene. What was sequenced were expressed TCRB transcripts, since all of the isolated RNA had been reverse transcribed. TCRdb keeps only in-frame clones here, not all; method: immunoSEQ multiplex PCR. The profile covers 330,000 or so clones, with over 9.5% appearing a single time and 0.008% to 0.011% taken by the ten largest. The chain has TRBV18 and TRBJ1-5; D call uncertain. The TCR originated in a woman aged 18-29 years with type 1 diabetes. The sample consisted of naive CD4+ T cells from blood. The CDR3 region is CASAAQGMNQPQHF. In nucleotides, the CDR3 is TGTGCCAGCGCGGCGCAAGGCATGAATCAGCCCCAGCATTTT.